The clone carrying this T cell receptor beta chain has a count of ten or more. This sample was included in a study of T-cell memory formation after mild COVID-19. Trimming shortened V by 8 bases and J by 5 bases, and 12 bases separated the two germline ends. Germline V gene lookup returns CDR1 ENHRY and CDR2 SYGVKD. The CDR3 loop spans 12 amino acids. Via MiXCR, TCRdb re-called the 5' RACE reads, giving one row per CDR3 protein. The data show 550,000 to 700,000 distinct CDR3 sequences, with roughly 17% seen just once and roughly 8.2% held by the top ten. The V and J genes are TRBV10-3 and TRBJ1-1; D gene uncertain. The sample was PBMCs or a T cell subset sorted from them (not recorded which). The TCR sequence derives from an adult woman who had mild COVID-19 (a few samples of this study predate the infection). Cell type and time point are not known. The CDR3 reads CAIQEMGTEAFF. The CDR3 coding sequence is TGTGCCATCCAGGAAATGGGAACTGAAGCTTTCTTT.